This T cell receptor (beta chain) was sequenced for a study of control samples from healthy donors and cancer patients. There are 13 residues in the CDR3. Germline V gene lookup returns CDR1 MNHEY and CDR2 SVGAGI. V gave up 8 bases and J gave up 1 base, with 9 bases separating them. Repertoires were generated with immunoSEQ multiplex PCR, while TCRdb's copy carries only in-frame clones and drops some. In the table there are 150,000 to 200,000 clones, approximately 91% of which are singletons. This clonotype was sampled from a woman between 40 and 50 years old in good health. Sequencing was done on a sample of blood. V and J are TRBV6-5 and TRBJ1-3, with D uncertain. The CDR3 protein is CASERVSGNTIYF. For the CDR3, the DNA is TGTGCCAGCGAAAGGGTTTCTGGAAACACCATATATTTT.